This T cell receptor (beta chain) was observed in a study of blood T cell repertoires in COVID-19. Study-level background: Sites in the United States, Italy and Spain provided acute and convalescent COVID-19 samples. Nucleic acid was either cDNA or gDNA, and it came from T cells, B-cell-depleted T cells, or PBMCs.

CDR3 length: 14 residues. CDR1 MNHEY and CDR2 SVGAGI come from the germline V gene. The V and J ends lost 6 bases and 8 bases respectively, with 18 bases between them. Original analysis: Nucleated cell counts were estimated from reference gene primer amplification. Produced via immunoSEQ multiplex PCR; TCRdb's table is partial and in-frame only. V and J calls and clone size are as listed in that table; D and trimming were resolved from the DNA. The table records 97,000 or so clones, 82% of them present only once. The clonotype originates from a man older than 75 with acute or convalescent COVID-19. Sequenced: peripheral blood. V and J are TRBV6-5 and TRBJ2-3; a weak D match, TRBD1 (5 bases). CDR3: CASSQTRGQGTQYF. CDR3 nucleotide sequence: TGTGCCAGCAGCCAAACCCGAGGCCAGGGTACGCAGTATTTT.